This is a list of T cell receptor beta chains from one sample in a study of regulatory T cells in long-lasting Graves disease. MiXCR, applied by TCRdb to the multiplex PCR reads, yields one record per CDR3 protein. The sample lists more than 300,000 distinct CDR3 sequences, 10% to 15% occurring once. The same data also went into a second study, on T cells in Graves' hyperthyroidism and ophthalmopathy.

The input for sequencing was peripheral blood mononuclear cells (PBMCs), taken at new diagnosis, from a patient treated with antithyroid drugs. Receptor source: a woman aged 18-29 years with Graves disease. CDR3s include the opening cysteine and the closing phenylalanine or tryptophan. The order of the fields is J gene, CDR3 length, D gene, clone size, V gene, CDR3 protein, CDR3 DNA. The D gene is left open where the match is weak. Where a row states a size, it is once, few, many or the class of an expanded clone; other rows omit it.

j_call: TRBJ1-4
cdr3_length: 15
d_call: .
clone_size: .
v_call: TRBV4-3
cdr3_aa: CASSQAGRANEKLFF
cdr3_nt: TGCGCCAGCAGCCAAGCGGGACGAGCTAATGAAAAACTGTTTTTT

j_call: TRBJ1-2
cdr3_length: 16
d_call: TRBD1
clone_size: many
v_call: TRBV2
cdr3_aa: CASSDLRDRVQNGYTF
cdr3_nt: TGTGCCAGCAGCGATCTCCGGGACAGGGTGCAAAATGGCTACACCTTC

j_call: TRBJ1-1
cdr3_length: 18
d_call: .
clone_size: many
v_call: TRBV4-2
cdr3_aa: CASSQVGQLKGLNTEAFF
cdr3_nt: TGTGCCAGCAGCCAAGTCGGACAGCTGAAAGGACTGAACACTGAAGCTTTCTTT

j_call: TRBJ2-1
cdr3_length: 14
d_call: .
clone_size: .
v_call: TRBV7-9
cdr3_aa: CASTSQVKEDEQFF
cdr3_nt: TGTGCCAGCACGTCACAGGTAAAGGAAGATGAGCAGTTCTTC

j_call: TRBJ2-7
cdr3_length: 17
d_call: .
clone_size: .
v_call: TRBV20-1
cdr3_aa: CSARTTLRGAFPYEQYF
cdr3_nt: TGCAGTGCTAGAACCACCCTCAGGGGAGCCTTTCCCTACGAGCAGTACTTC

j_call: TRBJ2-3
cdr3_length: 15
d_call: .
clone_size: many
v_call: TRBV20-1
cdr3_aa: CSANGGGGSIDTQYF
cdr3_nt: TGCAGTGCTAACGGTGGGGGCGGGAGTATAGATACGCAGTATTTT

j_call: TRBJ2-3
cdr3_length: 15
d_call: TRBD2
clone_size: many
v_call: TRBV27
cdr3_aa: CASSLLAGVRDTQYF
cdr3_nt: TGTGCCAGCAGTTTACTAGCGGGAGTTAGAGATACGCAGTATTTT

j_call: TRBJ2-5
cdr3_length: 15
d_call: .
clone_size: many
v_call: TRBV14
cdr3_aa: CASSPGKATGGTQYF
cdr3_nt: TGTGCCAGCAGCCCCGGGAAGGCTACTGGTGGGACCCAGTACTTC

j_call: TRBJ2-1
cdr3_length: 13
d_call: .
clone_size: .
v_call: TRBV7-2
cdr3_aa: CASSLDLSDKQFF
cdr3_nt: TGTGCCAGCAGCTTAGATTTATCGGACAAGCAGTTCTTC

j_call: TRBJ2-7
cdr3_length: 14
d_call: .
clone_size: many
v_call: TRBV4-3
cdr3_aa: CASSQDRTDYEQYF
cdr3_nt: TGCGCCAGCAGCCAAGATCGGACTGACTACGAGCAGTACTTC

j_call: TRBJ2-3
cdr3_length: 19
d_call: TRBD2
clone_size: .
v_call: TRBV20-1
cdr3_aa: CSARGKLAGGAHITDTQYF
cdr3_nt: TGCAGTGCTAGAGGAAAACTAGCGGGGGGCGCACATATCACAGATACGCAGTATTTT

j_call: TRBJ1-6
cdr3_length: 18
d_call: .
clone_size: once
v_call: TRBV12-3/TRBV12-4
cdr3_aa: CASRPGTGLTRDNSPLHF
cdr3_nt: TGTGCCAGCAGGCCCGGCACGGGTCTTACGAGGGATAATTCACCCCTCCACTTT

j_call: TRBJ2-4
cdr3_length: 14
d_call: .
clone_size: many
v_call: TRBV12-3/TRBV12-4
cdr3_aa: CATRLGQGQNIQYF
cdr3_nt: TGTGCCACCCGACTGGGGCAGGGACAAAACATTCAGTACTTC

j_call: TRBJ1-1
cdr3_length: 13
d_call: .
clone_size: few
v_call: TRBV6-1
cdr3_aa: CASSGEVNTEAFF
cdr3_nt: TGTGCCAGCAGTGGAGAAGTGAACACTGAAGCTTTCTTT

j_call: TRBJ1-1
cdr3_length: 14
d_call: .
clone_size: many
v_call: TRBV3-1
cdr3_aa: CASSQVGSVQAAFF
cdr3_nt: TGTGCCAGCAGCCAAGTCGGTTCCGTCCAGGCAGCTTTCTTT

j_call: TRBJ2-1
cdr3_length: 16
d_call: TRBD2
clone_size: many
v_call: TRBV13
cdr3_aa: CASSLSASGSKDEQFF
cdr3_nt: TGTGCCAGCAGCTTAAGTGCTAGCGGGAGCAAGGATGAGCAGTTCTTC

j_call: TRBJ2-3
cdr3_length: 15
d_call: .
clone_size: many
v_call: TRBV7-3
cdr3_aa: CASSTSGGSTDTQYF
cdr3_nt: TGTGCCAGCAGCACCTCAGGGGGGTCCACAGATACGCAGTATTTT

j_call: TRBJ2-5
cdr3_length: 16
d_call: TRBD2
clone_size: many
v_call: TRBV24-1
cdr3_aa: CATQTAGGFDVETQYF
cdr3_nt: TGTGCCACCCAAACAGCGGGAGGCTTTGATGTAGAGACCCAGTACTTC

j_call: TRBJ2-3
cdr3_length: 15
d_call: .
clone_size: many
v_call: TRBV7-8
cdr3_aa: CASEMGRGSTDTQYF
cdr3_nt: TGTGCCAGCGAGATGGGGCGGGGTAGCACAGATACGCAGTATTTT

j_call: TRBJ2-1
cdr3_length: 15
d_call: .
clone_size: .
v_call: TRBV6-1
cdr3_aa: CASWRRESSYNEQFF
cdr3_nt: TGTGCCAGCTGGCGGAGGGAGAGCTCCTACAATGAGCAGTTCTTC

j_call: TRBJ1-5
cdr3_length: 16
d_call: .
clone_size: many
v_call: TRBV20-1
cdr3_aa: CSALGVQTGKNQPQHF
cdr3_nt: TGCAGTGCTCTGGGGGTACAGACAGGAAAAAATCAGCCCCAGCATTTT

j_call: TRBJ2-1
cdr3_length: 15
d_call: .
clone_size: many
v_call: TRBV25-1
cdr3_aa: CASSEGHGVGNEQFF
cdr3_nt: TGTGCCAGCAGTGAAGGTCATGGCGTGGGTAATGAGCAGTTCTTC

j_call: TRBJ2-5
cdr3_length: 15
d_call: .
clone_size: .
v_call: TRBV5-4
cdr3_aa: CASSLMAAYQETQYF
cdr3_nt: TGTGCCAGCAGCTTGATGGCAGCGTACCAAGAGACCCAGTACTTC

j_call: TRBJ1-3
cdr3_length: 20
d_call: .
clone_size: .
v_call: TRBV19
cdr3_aa: CASSIGSVQRRDRTGNTIYF
cdr3_nt: TGTGCCAGTAGTATAGGATCCGTCCAACGGCGCGACAGGACTGGAAACACCATATATTTT

j_call: TRBJ2-2
cdr3_length: 14
d_call: .
clone_size: many
v_call: TRBV10-3
cdr3_aa: CAISESRNTGELFF
cdr3_nt: TGTGCCATCAGTGAGAGTCGGAACACCGGGGAGCTGTTTTTT

j_call: TRBJ1-6
cdr3_length: 16
d_call: .
clone_size: few
v_call: TRBV4-3
cdr3_aa: CASSHGKGSYNSPLHF
cdr3_nt: TGCGCCAGCAGCCACGGCAAAGGGAGCTATAATTCACCCCTCCACTTT

j_call: TRBJ2-2
cdr3_length: 14
d_call: .
clone_size: many
v_call: TRBV7-2
cdr3_aa: CASSLDWGPGELFF
cdr3_nt: TGTGCCAGCAGCTTGGACTGGGGGCCCGGGGAGCTGTTTTTT

j_call: TRBJ1-4
cdr3_length: 16
d_call: .
clone_size: many
v_call: TRBV12-3/TRBV12-4
cdr3_aa: CASSPFVPGTNEKLFF
cdr3_nt: TGTGCCAGCAGTCCATTCGTCCCGGGAACTAATGAAAAACTGTTTTTT

j_call: TRBJ2-4
cdr3_length: 15
d_call: .
clone_size: .
v_call: TRBV19
cdr3_aa: CASSMGFLAKNIQYF
cdr3_nt: TGTGCCAGTAGTATGGGATTCTTAGCCAAAAACATTCAGTACTTC

j_call: TRBJ2-5
cdr3_length: 13
d_call: .
clone_size: few
v_call: TRBV6-1
cdr3_aa: CASSESSGETQYF
cdr3_nt: TGTGCCAGCAGTGAATCATCGGGAGAGACCCAGTACTTC

j_call: TRBJ2-7
cdr3_length: 15
d_call: .
clone_size: many
v_call: TRBV28
cdr3_aa: CASTYGSGVTYEQYF
cdr3_nt: TGTGCCAGCACCTATGGGTCAGGGGTAACCTACGAGCAGTACTTC

j_call: TRBJ1-1
cdr3_length: 12
d_call: .
clone_size: many
v_call: TRBV18
cdr3_aa: CASSPPGDSAFF
cdr3_nt: TGTGCCAGCTCACCCCCGGGGGACTCTGCTTTCTTT

j_call: TRBJ1-4
cdr3_length: 13
d_call: .
clone_size: many
v_call: TRBV7-2
cdr3_aa: CASSRGLGEKLFF
cdr3_nt: TGTGCCAGCAGCCGCGGACTGGGGGAAAAACTGTTTTTT

j_call: TRBJ1-2
cdr3_length: 13
d_call: .
clone_size: many
v_call: TRBV2
cdr3_aa: CASSDAGNYGYTF
cdr3_nt: TGTGCCAGCAGTGATGCAGGGAACTATGGCTACACCTTC

j_call: TRBJ1-2
cdr3_length: 13
d_call: TRBD1
clone_size: many
v_call: TRBV6-2/TRBV6-3
cdr3_aa: CASSWGQNDGYTF
cdr3_nt: TGTGCCAGCAGTTGGGGACAGAACGATGGCTACACCTTC

j_call: TRBJ2-7
cdr3_length: 13
d_call: .
clone_size: many
v_call: TRBV30
cdr3_aa: CAWRTGTTYEQYF
cdr3_nt: TGTGCCTGGAGAACCGGGACAACCTACGAGCAGTACTTC

j_call: TRBJ2-1
cdr3_length: 14
d_call: .
clone_size: few
v_call: TRBV27
cdr3_aa: CASSLSGVYNEQFF
cdr3_nt: TGTGCCAGCAGTTTGTCAGGCGTCTACAATGAGCAGTTCTTC

j_call: TRBJ1-4
cdr3_length: 16
d_call: TRBD1
clone_size: many
v_call: TRBV5-1
cdr3_aa: CASSQGNRGRVEKLFF
cdr3_nt: TGCGCCAGCAGCCAAGGAAACAGGGGACGAGTGGAAAAACTGTTTTTT

j_call: TRBJ1-2
cdr3_length: 15
d_call: .
clone_size: .
v_call: TRBV4-1
cdr3_aa: CASKRTDYTNYGYTF
cdr3_nt: TGCGCCAGCAAACGGACAGATTATACTAACTATGGCTACACCTTC

j_call: TRBJ2-7
cdr3_length: 15
d_call: .
clone_size: .
v_call: TRBV6-2/TRBV6-3
cdr3_aa: CASSYPGRSSYEQYF
cdr3_nt: TGTGCCAGCAGTTACCCCGGACGCAGCTCCTACGAGCAGTACTTC

j_call: TRBJ2-3
cdr3_length: 18
d_call: TRBD2
clone_size: many
v_call: TRBV20-1
cdr3_aa: CSAPWASGGSSDTDTQYF
cdr3_nt: TGCAGTGCACCCTGGGCTAGCGGGGGGTCCTCGGACACAGATACGCAGTATTTT

j_call: TRBJ2-1
cdr3_length: 14
d_call: .
clone_size: many
v_call: TRBV20-1
cdr3_aa: CSAMAPMNPNEQFF
cdr3_nt: TGCAGTGCTATGGCGCCCATGAACCCCAATGAGCAGTTCTTC

j_call: TRBJ2-7
cdr3_length: 16
d_call: .
clone_size: .
v_call: TRBV27
cdr3_aa: CASSLKGGTYSYEQYF
cdr3_nt: TGTGCCAGCAGTTTAAAAGGCGGGACCTACTCCTACGAGCAGTACTTC

j_call: TRBJ1-2
cdr3_length: 14
d_call: .
clone_size: many
v_call: TRBV5-1
cdr3_aa: CASSFETANYGYTF
cdr3_nt: TGCGCCAGCAGCTTCGAGACAGCGAACTATGGCTACACCTTC

j_call: TRBJ2-1
cdr3_length: 14
d_call: .
clone_size: many
v_call: TRBV7-2
cdr3_aa: CASSLARVASEQFF
cdr3_nt: TGTGCCAGCAGCTTAGCGCGGGTAGCGAGTGAGCAGTTCTTC

j_call: TRBJ2-5
cdr3_length: 17
d_call: .
clone_size: .
v_call: TRBV6-2/TRBV6-3
cdr3_aa: CASSFLATGGIQETQYF
cdr3_nt: TGTGCCAGCAGTTTCCTCGCGACAGGCGGAATCCAAGAGACCCAGTACTTC

j_call: TRBJ2-7
cdr3_length: 15
d_call: TRBD1
clone_size: many
v_call: TRBV3-1
cdr3_aa: CASSHERQGGLEQYF
cdr3_nt: TGTGCCAGCAGCCATGAGAGACAGGGTGGTCTCGAGCAGTACTTC

j_call: TRBJ1-6
cdr3_length: 14
d_call: .
clone_size: many
v_call: TRBV12-3/TRBV12-4
cdr3_aa: CASSLHGNRSPLHF
cdr3_nt: TGTGCCAGCAGTCTCCATGGGAACCGTTCACCCCTCCACTTT

j_call: TRBJ2-3
cdr3_length: 18
d_call: .
clone_size: many
v_call: TRBV7-2
cdr3_aa: CASSSFRLRNVATDTQYF
cdr3_nt: TGCGCCAGCAGCTCCTTCCGGCTAAGGAATGTGGCCACAGATACGCAGTATTTT

j_call: TRBJ2-5
cdr3_length: 15
d_call: .
clone_size: .
v_call: TRBV5-1
cdr3_aa: CASSLRRQSGETQYF
cdr3_nt: TGCGCCAGCAGCTTACGGAGGCAGTCGGGGGAGACCCAGTACTTC

j_call: TRBJ2-5
cdr3_length: 15
d_call: .
clone_size: many
v_call: TRBV20-1
cdr3_aa: CSAKAAAWYQETQYF
cdr3_nt: TGCAGTGCGAAAGCGGCGGCATGGTACCAAGAGACCCAGTACTTC

j_call: TRBJ1-5
cdr3_length: 16
d_call: .
clone_size: many
v_call: TRBV28
cdr3_aa: CASSSLRRGNAQPQHF
cdr3_nt: TGTGCCAGCAGCTCCCTTCGGAGAGGGAACGCTCAGCCCCAGCATTTT

j_call: TRBJ1-4
cdr3_length: 14
d_call: .
clone_size: .
v_call: TRBV19
cdr3_aa: CATSVWATNEKLFF
cdr3_nt: TGTGCCACTAGTGTATGGGCAACTAATGAAAAACTGTTTTTT